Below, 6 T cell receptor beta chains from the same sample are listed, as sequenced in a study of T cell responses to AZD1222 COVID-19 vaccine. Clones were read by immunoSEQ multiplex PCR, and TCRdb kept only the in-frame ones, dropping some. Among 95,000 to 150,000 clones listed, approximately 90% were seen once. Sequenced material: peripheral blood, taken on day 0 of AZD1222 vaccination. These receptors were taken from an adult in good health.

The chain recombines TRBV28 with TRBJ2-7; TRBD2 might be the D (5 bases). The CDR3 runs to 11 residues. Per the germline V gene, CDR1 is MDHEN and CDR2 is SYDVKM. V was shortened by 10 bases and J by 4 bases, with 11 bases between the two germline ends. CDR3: CAITSGYEQYF. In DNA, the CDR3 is TGTGCCATTACGAGCGGTTACGAGCAGTACTTC. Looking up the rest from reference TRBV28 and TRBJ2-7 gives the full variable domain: DVKVTQSSRYLVKRTGEKVFLECVQDMDHENMFWYRQDPGLGLRLIYFSYDVKMKEKGDIPEGYSVSREKKERFSLILESASTNQTSMYLCAITSGYEQYFGPGTRLTVT.

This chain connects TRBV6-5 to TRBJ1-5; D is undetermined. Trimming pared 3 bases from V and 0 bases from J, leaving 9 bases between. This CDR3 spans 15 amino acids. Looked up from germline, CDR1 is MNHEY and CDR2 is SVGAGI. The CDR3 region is CASSYSFDSNQPQHF. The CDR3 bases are TGTGCCAGCAGTTATTCTTTTGATAGCAATCAGCCCCAGCATTTT.

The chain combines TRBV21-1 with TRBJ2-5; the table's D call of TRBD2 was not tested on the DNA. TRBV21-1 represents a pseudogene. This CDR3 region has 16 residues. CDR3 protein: CASSSLLAEGGETQYF. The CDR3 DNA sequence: TGTGCCAGCAGCAGCCTTCTAGCGGAGGGGGGCGAGACCCAGTACTTC.

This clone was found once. The CDR3 DNA is TGTGCCAGCAGTTTAGAGGTCGGGGAGCTGTTTTTT. Its protein is CASSLEVGELFF. The V call is TRBV28, the J call TRBJ2-2, with D hard to call. V was shortened by 2 bases and J by 7 bases, with 5 bases between the two germline ends. The CDR3 totals 12 residues. From germline, CDR1 is MDHEN and CDR2 SYDVKM. The whole variable domain, filled in from reference TRBV28 and TRBJ2-2, reads DVKVTQSSRYLVKRTGEKVFLECVQDMDHENMFWYRQDPGLGLRLIYFSYDVKMKEKGDIPEGYSVSREKKERFSLILESASTNQTSMYLCASSLEVGELFFGEGSRLTVL.

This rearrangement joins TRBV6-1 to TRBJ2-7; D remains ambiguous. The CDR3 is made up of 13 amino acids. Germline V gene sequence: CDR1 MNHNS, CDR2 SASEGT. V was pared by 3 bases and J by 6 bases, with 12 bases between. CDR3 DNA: TGTGCCAGCAGTGACATCCCCAAGCTCGAGCAGTACTTC. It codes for CASSDIPKLEQYF.

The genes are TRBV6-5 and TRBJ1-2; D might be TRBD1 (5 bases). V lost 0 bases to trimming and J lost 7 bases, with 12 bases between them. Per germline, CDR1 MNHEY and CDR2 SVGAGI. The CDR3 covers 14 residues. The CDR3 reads CASSYSIPGGGYTF. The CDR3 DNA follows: TGTGCCAGCAGTTACTCGATCCCGGGGGGTGGCTACACCTTC.